The source of this T cell receptor (beta chain) is a study of response to subunit inactivated influenza vaccine. Study outcomes and limitations: The authors suggested that few new T cells are recruited per seasonal influenza vaccination.

MiXCR, applied by TCRdb to the RT-PCR reads, yields one record per CDR3 protein. The table has roughly 290,000 distinct CDR3 sequences, 20% to 25% seen once. Germline-derived CDR1 and CDR2 are GTSNPN and SVGIG (reference sequence). This CDR3 has 12 residues. The V end lost 0 bases, the J end lost 2 bases, and 4 bases lay between the germline ends. Remarks on this clonotype: Its antigen is not identified.

The clonotype originates from a man between 50 and 69 years old who received an inactivated influenza vaccine. The gene calls are TRBV30 and TRBJ2-5, with D unclear. The starting material was PBMCs from blood, obtained approximately 22 months after vaccination. The CDR3: CAWSVGQETQYF. The CDR3 DNA reads TGTGCCTGGAGTGTGGGGCAAGAGACCCAGTACTTC.